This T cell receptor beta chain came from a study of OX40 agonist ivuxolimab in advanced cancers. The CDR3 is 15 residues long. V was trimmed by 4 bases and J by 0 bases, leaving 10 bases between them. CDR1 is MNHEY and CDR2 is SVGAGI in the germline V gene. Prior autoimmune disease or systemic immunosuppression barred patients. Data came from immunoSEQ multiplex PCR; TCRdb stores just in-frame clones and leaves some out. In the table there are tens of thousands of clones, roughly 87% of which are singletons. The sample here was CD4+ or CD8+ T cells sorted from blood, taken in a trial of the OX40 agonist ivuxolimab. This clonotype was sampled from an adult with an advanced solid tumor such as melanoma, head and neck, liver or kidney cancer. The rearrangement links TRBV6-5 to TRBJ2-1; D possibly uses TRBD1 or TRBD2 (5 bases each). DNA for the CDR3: TGTGCCAGCAGTTGGGACGGAAGCTCCTACAATGAGCAGTTCTTC. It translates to CASSWDGSSYNEQFF.